Each of the 30 T cell receptor beta chains below was sequenced from the same sample in a study of blood T cell repertoires in COVID-19 (dated by TCRdb to the early 2020s). The receptor library was made with the immunoSEQ multiplex PCR assay. TCRdb stores this immuneACCESS table with in-frame sequences only. Part of the clones is absent; in the studies checked, under half of the shortfall reflects unresolved V genes, and no reason is known for the rest. Within this sample are some 260,000 clones, with around 80% of them counted one time only. The ten most abundant clones make up approximately 4.3% of the sample. The sample was PBMCs or T cells enriched from blood (not recorded which). Receptors were obtained from a young man with acute COVID-19.

This chain connects TRBV7-4 to TRBJ2-1; TRBD2 is a possible D gene (5 bases). The CDR3 extends over 15 amino acids. V was shortened by 0 bases and J by 6 bases, with 12 bases between the two germline ends. The germline gives CDR1 SGHVT, CDR2 SQSDAQ. In nucleotides, the CDR3 is TGTGCCAGCAGCTTAGCCCTAGCAGTTAGCAATGAGCAGTTCTTC. Amino acids: CASSLALAVSNEQFF.

The chain recombines TRBV4-3 with TRBJ1-4; no definite D call. V was pared by 0 bases and J by 0 bases, with 8 bases between. Germline CDR1 is LGHNA and CDR2 is YSLEER. The CDR3 spans 16 residues. CDR3 bases: TGCGCCAGCAGCCAAGATAAACGAGCAACTAATGAAAAACTGTTTTTT. This translates into CASSQDKRATNEKLFF.

This rearrangement joins TRBV5-1 to TRBJ2-5; TRBD1 might be the D (7 bases). This CDR3 is 16 amino acids long. Germline-derived CDR1 and CDR2 are SGHRS and YFSETQ. V was shortened by 5 bases and J by 0 bases, with 17 bases between the two germline ends. The CDR3 region is CASSPGGGGDQETQYF. DNA for the CDR3: TGCGCCAGCAGTCCTGGTGGAGGGGGCGACCAAGAGACCCAGTACTTC.

The chain is built from TRBV19 and TRBJ2-3; 7 bases fit TRBD1. Looked up from germline, CDR1 is LNHDA and CDR2 is SQIVND (reference sequence). The CDR3 loop spans 16 amino acids. V shed 6 bases and J 4 bases; nucleotides not matched to a gene: 13. The CDR3 nucleotides read TGTGCCAGTAGCAAATATCAGACAGGGAAGGCAGATACGCAGTATTTT. Protein product: CASSKYQTGKADTQYF.

V and J are TRBV6-6 and TRBJ2-7; D possibly corresponds to TRBD1 (6 bases). CDR1 and CDR2 (germline): MNHNY, SVGAGI (reference sequence). The V end was cut by 2 bases, the J end by 0 bases, with 8 bases between. The CDR3 has 14 amino acids. The CDR3 reads CASSYQGGSYEQYV. CDR3 in DNA: TGTGCCAGCAGTTACCAAGGGGGCTCCTACGAGCAGTACGTC.

This chain connects TRBV14 to TRBJ2-5, with D perhaps matching TRBD2 (6 bases). Germline assignment: CDR1 SGHDN and CDR2 FVKESK. This CDR3 is built from 14 residues. The V gene lost 3 bases and the J gene lost 5 bases, with 13 bases spanning the gap. CDR3 in DNA: TGTGCCAGCAGCCATTACGGGGACTCCGAGACCCAGTACTTC. It encodes CASSHYGDSETQYF.

V usage is TRBV28 and J usage is TRBJ1-5; 7 bases agree with TRBD1. CDR1 is MDHEN, CDR2 SYDVKM, per germline. CDR3 length: 15 amino acids. Trimming took 5 bases from V and 0 from J; bases not matched to a gene: 4. In DNA form, the CDR3 reads TGTGCCAGCAGTCTCGGGACAGCTAGCAATCAGCCCCAGCATTTT. This translates into CASSLGTASNQPQHF.

This clone came up once. The chain is built from TRBV27 and TRBJ1-5; a possible D gene is TRBD1 (6 bases). In germline, CDR1 is MNHEY, CDR2 SMNVEV (reference sequence). The V gene lost 5 bases and the J gene lost 2 bases, with 25 bases spanning the gap. CDR3 size: 19 residues. CDR3 amino acids: CASSLGGQGTGNGNQPQHF. The CDR3 DNA is TGTGCCAGCAGTCTTGGTGGGCAGGGGACGGGAAATGGCAATCAGCCCCAGCATTTT.

The chain has TRBV6-5 and TRBJ2-5; tentative D call: TRBD2 (5 bases). CDR3 length: 13 amino acids. The V gene lost 2 bases and the J gene lost 2 bases, with 6 bases spanning the gap. The germline V gene encodes CDR1 MNHEY and CDR2 SVGAGI. CDR3 protein: CASSYREQETQYF. CDR3 bases: TGTGCCAGCAGTTACCGGGAACAAGAGACCCAGTACTTC.

The chain joins TRBV5-1 to TRBJ2-5; TRBD1 agrees at 11 bases. J lost 4 bases, V lost 4 bases, and 6 bases had no gene match. From germline, CDR1 is SGHRS and CDR2 YFSETQ. The CDR3 contains 15 residues. The CDR3 region has the DNA TGCGCCAGCAGCGAAGGACAGGGGGCGGGAGAGACCCAGTACTTC. Amino acids: CASSEGQGAGETQYF.

This sequence joins TRBV5-4 and TRBJ2-1; no firm D call. With 3 bases removed from V and 9 bases from J, the gap between germline ends came to 10 bases. CDR3 size: 12 residues. CDR1 SGHNT and CDR2 YYREEE come from the germline V gene (reference sequence). The CDR3 nucleotides are TGTGCCAGCAGCTATACCCGCAGTGAGCAGTTCTTC. It translates to CASSYTRSEQFF.

This clone turned up a few times. The chain carries TRBV28 and TRBJ1-2, with 8 bases identical to TRBD1. The CDR3 runs 15 residues. The V gene's germline CDR1 is MDHEN and CDR2 SYDVKM. J lost 4 bases, V lost 6 bases, and 10 bases had no gene match. The CDR3 DNA follows: TGTGCCAGCAGCCCTGGGACAGGACCCTTCTATGGCTACACCTTC. This sequence encodes CASSPGTGPFYGYTF.

The chain has TRBV11-2 and TRBJ2-5; 7 bases align to TRBD1. This CDR3 has 15 amino acids. CDR1 and CDR2 from the germline V gene are SGHAT and FQNNGV. The V and J ends lost 5 bases and 4 bases, in that order; junction bases with no gene match: 10. As DNA, the CDR3 is TGTGCCAGCAGCACGGACCCCGGGACAGCAGAGACCCAGTACTTC. Translating gives CASSTDPGTAETQYF.

V usage is TRBV12-2 and J usage is TRBJ1-5; the DNA was not compared with TRBD1, the D call given in the table. TRBV12-2 counts as a pseudogene. The CDR3 spans 15 residues. In DNA form, the CDR3 reads TGTGCAAGTCGCTTACGATACAGGGGAGGTCAGCCCCAGCATTTT. Its protein is CASRLRYRGGQPQHF.

J is TRBJ1-5 and V is TRBV30, with 7 bases lining up with TRBD1. This CDR3 comprises 14 residues. The J segment lost 1 base and the V segment lost 5 bases, leaving 5 bases of the junction unmatched. Looked up from germline, CDR1 is GTSNPN and CDR2 is SVGIG (reference sequence). CDR3 sequence: CAWRLQGSNQPQHF. In DNA form, the CDR3 reads TGTGCCTGGCGACTACAGGGGAGCAATCAGCCCCAGCATTTT.

The V gene is TRBV19, the J gene TRBJ1-5, with D tentatively TRBD1 (5 bases). V was shortened by 8 bases and J by 0 bases, with 17 bases between the two germline ends. The CDR3 sequence is 16 residues long. The germline CDR1 and CDR2 sequences are LNHDA and SQIVND (reference sequence). This CDR3 reads CASRKWGDNSNQPQHF. CDR3 coding DNA: TGTGCCAGTCGAAAATGGGGGGATAATAGCAATCAGCCCCAGCATTTT.

This clone was observed at least ten times. This sequence joins TRBV24-1 and TRBJ2-5, with a weak D call TRBD1 (5 bases). Trimming pared 1 base from V and 5 bases from J, leaving 13 bases between. Germline V CDR1 and CDR2: KGHDR, SFDVKD. The CDR3 runs 15 residues. The DNA for the CDR3 is TGTGCCACCAGTGATTTAGGCAGGGATATTGAGACCCAGTACTTC. Translation: CATSDLGRDIETQYF.

This clone was seen just once. V and J are TRBV5-6 and TRBJ2-2; weak D call: TRBD1 (6 bases). Germline loops: CDR1 SGHDT, CDR2 YYEEEE. The CDR3 loop spans 17 amino acids. Trimming took off 0 bases at V and 4 bases at J, with 16 bases between the two ends. CDR3 sequence: CASSLALGSRGTGELFF. For the CDR3, the DNA is TGTGCCAGCAGCTTGGCCTTAGGAAGCAGGGGCACCGGGGAGCTGTTTTTT. The full variable domain, its missing parts supplied by reference TRBV5-6 and TRBJ2-2, is DAGVTQSPTHLIKTRGQQVTLRCSPKSGHDTVSWYQQALGQGPQFIFQYYEEEERQRGNFPDRFSGHQFPNYSSELNVNALLLGDSALYLCASSLALGSRGTGELFFGEGSRLTVL.

The chain has TRBV18 and TRBJ2-7; 8 bases line up with TRBD2. Germline V lookup: CDR1 KGHSH, CDR2 LQKENI. V shed 2 bases and J 6 bases; nucleotides not matched to a gene: 12. The CDR3 extends over 16 amino acids. The CDR3 here is CASSPGEAGGRGEQYV. CDR3 sequence (DNA): TGTGCCAGCTCACCAGGGGAGGCGGGAGGCCGGGGCGAGCAGTACGTC.

The CDR3 sequence: CSASGAGTPYQETQYF. The CDR3 DNA is TGCAGTGCTAGTGGAGCCGGGACACCGTACCAAGAGACCCAGTACTTC. V and J are TRBV20-1 and TRBJ2-5, with a possible D match to TRBD1 (6 bases). From germline, CDR1 is DFQATT and CDR2 SNEGSKA (reference sequence). The CDR3 has 16 residues. V was pared by 3 bases and J by 0 bases, with 17 bases between.

The chain combines TRBV29-1 with TRBJ2-2; no definite D call. V dropped 8 bases and J dropped 3 bases, with 7 bases sitting between them. From germline, CDR1 is SQVTM and CDR2 ANQGSEA. This CDR3 is built from 11 residues. CDR3 residues: CSSRDTGELFF. In DNA form, the CDR3 reads TGCAGCTCAAGAGACACCGGGGAGCTGTTTTTT.

The rearrangement links TRBV7-2 to TRBJ1-4; TRBD1 aligns across 10 bases. From germline, CDR1 is SGHTA and CDR2 FQGNSA. Trimming cost V 1 base and J 8 bases; bases outside gene matches: 4. The CDR3 runs 15 residues. CDR3 amino acids: CASSLGTGGREKLFF. Written as DNA, the CDR3 is TGTGCCAGCAGCTTAGGGACAGGGGGACGAGAAAAACTGTTTTTT.

The rearrangement links TRBV5-1 to TRBJ2-5; 10 nucleotides align to TRBD1. The V gene's germline CDR1 is SGHRS and CDR2 YFSETQ. The CDR3 covers 15 residues. J lost 1 base, V lost 7 bases, and 7 bases had no gene match. CDR3 nucleotide sequence: TGCGCCAGCGGAAGACAGGGGGCGTCCCAAGAGACCCAGTACTTC. The encoded protein is CASGRQGASQETQYF.

This chain uses TRBV4-1 with TRBJ2-2, with unresolved D. Germline CDR1 and CDR2: MGHRA and YSYEKL. V lost 4 bases to trimming and J lost 12 bases, with 9 bases between them. The CDR3 covers 11 residues. CDR3 loop: CASSLGPQLFF. The DNA of the CDR3 is TGCGCCAGCAGCCTGGGCCCGCAGCTGTTTTTT.

The CDR3 coding sequence is TGTGCCAGCAGGACAGGGTTCCTCGACACTGAAGCTTTCTTT. Encoded protein: CASRTGFLDTEAFF. The chain is built from TRBV6-5 and TRBJ1-1; 7 positions agree with TRBD1. The CDR3 runs to 14 residues. Per germline, CDR1 MNHEY and CDR2 SVGAGI. The ends lost 6 bases at V and 3 bases at J; junction bases unmatched: 7.

The chain is built from TRBV19 and TRBJ2-1, with 7 bases aligning to TRBD2. CDR3 length: 13 residues. Germline values: CDR1 LNHDA, CDR2 SQIVND (reference sequence). J was trimmed by 6 bases and V by 4 bases; bases with no gene match: 3. The CDR3: CASSSRGGNEQFF. The CDR3 region has the DNA TGTGCCAGTAGTAGCCGCGGGGGCAATGAGCAGTTCTTC.

This clone was found a few times. This sequence joins TRBV5-1 and TRBJ2-2; 9 bases fit TRBD1. Germline CDR1 reads SGHRS; CDR2 reads YFSETQ. After removal of 4 bases from V and 3 bases from J, the junction contained 7 bases not matched to a gene. CDR3 length: 16 amino acids. In nucleotides, the CDR3 is TGCGCCAGCAGCGACGCCGACAGGGGGGACACCGGGGAGCTGTTTTTT. Protein sequence: CASSDADRGDTGELFF.

This clone came up a few times. The genes are TRBV4-2 and TRBJ2-3, with 8 bases fitting TRBD1. The V and J ends lost 4 bases and 5 bases, in that order; junction bases with no gene match: 8. CDR1 is LGHNA, CDR2 YNFKEQ, per germline. The CDR3 runs 15 residues. Written as DNA, the CDR3 is TGTGCCAGCAGCCTCCAACAGGGGGGTGAAGATACGCAGTATTTT. Translated, it gives CASSLQQGGEDTQYF.

The CDR3 nucleotides read TGTGCCAGCAGTCCGGGACTAGAGAAAAATCAGCCCCAGCATTTT. It specifies CASSPGLEKNQPQHF. This chain joins TRBV27 and TRBJ1-5; a possible D gene is TRBD1 (5 bases). Trimming took off 5 bases at V and 4 bases at J, with 15 bases between the two ends. This CDR3 has 15 amino acids. CDR1 is MNHEY and CDR2 is SMNVEV in the germline V gene (reference sequence).

This chain connects TRBV5-1 to TRBJ1-2, with a tentative D call TRBD1 (6 bases). The CDR3 spans 14 residues. V was trimmed by 2 bases and J by 4 bases, leaving 12 bases between them. Germline CDR1 reads SGHRS; CDR2 reads YFSETQ. The CDR3 here is CASSLTGTSYGYTF. CDR3 bases: TGCGCCAGCAGCTTAACAGGGACCAGCTATGGCTACACCTTC.